This record concerns one T cell receptor (beta chain) sequence. Repertoires were generated with immunoSEQ multiplex PCR, while TCRdb's copy carries only in-frame clones and drops some. The sample records 100,000 to 120,000 clones, 75% to 85% being singletons. The data stem from a study of blood T cell repertoires in COVID-19. Study information: Collection of acute and convalescent COVID-19 samples took place in the United States, Italy and Spain. PBMCs, B-cell-depleted T cells, or T cells provided the cDNA or gDNA that made up the material.

Germline values: CDR1 SGHVS, CDR2 FQNEAQ. This CDR3 contains 15 residues. Trimming removed 5 bases from V and 0 bases from J; junction bases left unmatched: 4. The TCR originated in an older woman with acute or convalescent COVID-19. Sequencing was done on a sample of peripheral blood. The chain is built from TRBV7-8 and TRBJ1-5, with 7 bases aligning to TRBD1. The CDR3 spells CASSRDRNSNQPQHF. The CDR3, as DNA: TGTGCCAGCAGCCGGGACAGAAATAGCAATCAGCCCCAGCATTTT.